This is a list of T cell receptor beta chains from one sample in a study of response to subunit inactivated influenza vaccine. TCRdb passed the RT-PCR reads through MiXCR, listing each CDR3 protein once. The data show 150,000 to 200,000 distinct CDR3 sequences, 9.2% seen once. This sample comprised non-naive T cells sorted from PBMCs, obtained on the day of vaccination. These receptors were collected from a man aged 50-60 years who received an inactivated influenza vaccine. The CDR3 runs from the conserved cysteine through the conserved F or W. The D gene is left open where the match is weak. A clone size is listed for some rows: how often the clone was seen (once, few, many), or a class if it is expanded.

V	D	J	size	DNA	CDR3
TRBV20-1	TRBD1	TRBJ1-1	NA	TGCAGTGCTCCCCGACAGGGGCCGAACACTGAAGCTTTCTTT	CSAPRQGPNTEAFF
TRBV6-2/TRBV6-3	NA	TRBJ1-2	many	TGTGCCAGCACTCCCAACAGAATCTATGGCTACACCTTC	CASTPNRIYGYTF
TRBV20-1	NA	TRBJ2-7	many	TGCAGTGCTAGAGTCCCCAGGGGCTCCTACGAGCAGTACTTC	CSARVPRGSYEQYF
TRBV11-2	NA	TRBJ1-1	NA	TGTGCCAGCAGCGCGCTCCTGAACACTGAAGCTTTCTTT	CASSALLNTEAFF
TRBV18	TRBD1	TRBJ2-5	NA	TGTGCCAGCTCACCGACAGGGTATCAAGAGACCCAGTACTTC	CASSPTGYQETQYF
TRBV5-6	NA	TRBJ1-5	few	TGTGCCAGCAGCTTCCAGGGCAATCAGCCCCAGCATTTT	CASSFQGNQPQHF
TRBV3-1	NA	TRBJ1-2	NA	TGTGCCAGCAGCCCAGGGGCCGGCTACACCTTC	CASSPGAGYTF
TRBV6-1	NA	TRBJ2-5	few	TGTGCCAGCAGTGCCCGGGACCCTCGGGAGACCCAGTACTTC	CASSARDPRETQYF
TRBV5-5	NA	TRBJ2-3	few	TGTGCCAGCAGCAAGGGCCGGTTTGCAGATACGCAGTATTTT	CASSKGRFADTQYF
TRBV18	NA	TRBJ2-1	NA	TGTGCCAGCTCCCCCCAGGGGACGGGGGGTTACAATGAGCAGTTCTTC	CASSPQGTGGYNEQFF
TRBV5-1	NA	TRBJ1-5	few	TGCGCCAGCAGCTTGTCAGGGCAGAGCAATCAGCCCCAGCATTTT	CASSLSGQSNQPQHF
TRBV4-1	TRBD1	TRBJ2-7	few	TGCGCCAGCAGCCAAAGCGGGACAGGGATATCCTACGAGCAGTACTTC	CASSQSGTGISYEQYF
TRBV20-1	NA	TRBJ2-7	few	TGCAGTGCTACAGGAGACTATAGGGGGGAATACGAGCAGTACTTC	CSATGDYRGEYEQYF
TRBV7-6	NA	TRBJ2-1	few	TGTGCCAGCAGCTTAGCGGGGGCGGCACTTTACACTGAGCAGTTCTTC	CASSLAGAALYTEQFF
TRBV27	NA	TRBJ2-1	few	TGTGCCAGCAGTTTCGGGACAAGGGGTAGTGAGCAGTTCTTC	CASSFGTRGSEQFF
TRBV27	NA	TRBJ2-2	many	TGTGCCAGCATGAAGCGCCTGAACACCGGGGAGCTGTTTTTT	CASMKRLNTGELFF
TRBV4-2	NA	TRBJ1-2	NA	TGTGCCAGCAGCCAAGATCGAAGCGAACAACATTTC	CASSQDRSEQHF
TRBV11-2	TRBD1	TRBJ2-7	few	TGTGCCAGCACCAAAGACAGGGGCCAGGGGAGCGAGCAGTACTTC	CASTKDRGQGSEQYF
TRBV4-2	TRBD2	TRBJ2-5	NA	TGTGCCAGCAGCCAAGGGGTAGCGGGGGTGCAGGAGACCCAGTACTTC	CASSQGVAGVQETQYF
TRBV5-6	NA	TRBJ1-4	few	TGTGCCAGCAGCTCCTTGGGCCAAGATGAAAAACTGTTTTTT	CASSSLGQDEKLFF
TRBV20-1	NA	TRBJ2-7	NA	TGCAGTGCCCACCCGGGCTACGAGCAGTACTTC	CSAHPGYEQYF
TRBV18	NA	TRBJ1-2	NA	TGTGCCAGTACGGGACAAGGCAACTATGGCTACACCTTC	CASTGQGNYGYTF
TRBV4-1	NA	TRBJ1-1	NA	TGCGCCAGCAGCCAAGTACGAGGGAACACTGAAGCTTTCTTT	CASSQVRGNTEAFF
TRBV4-1	NA	TRBJ1-4	few	TGCGCCAGCAGCCAACCCGGGCCCGCAGCGGAACTGTTTTTT	CASSQPGPAAELFF